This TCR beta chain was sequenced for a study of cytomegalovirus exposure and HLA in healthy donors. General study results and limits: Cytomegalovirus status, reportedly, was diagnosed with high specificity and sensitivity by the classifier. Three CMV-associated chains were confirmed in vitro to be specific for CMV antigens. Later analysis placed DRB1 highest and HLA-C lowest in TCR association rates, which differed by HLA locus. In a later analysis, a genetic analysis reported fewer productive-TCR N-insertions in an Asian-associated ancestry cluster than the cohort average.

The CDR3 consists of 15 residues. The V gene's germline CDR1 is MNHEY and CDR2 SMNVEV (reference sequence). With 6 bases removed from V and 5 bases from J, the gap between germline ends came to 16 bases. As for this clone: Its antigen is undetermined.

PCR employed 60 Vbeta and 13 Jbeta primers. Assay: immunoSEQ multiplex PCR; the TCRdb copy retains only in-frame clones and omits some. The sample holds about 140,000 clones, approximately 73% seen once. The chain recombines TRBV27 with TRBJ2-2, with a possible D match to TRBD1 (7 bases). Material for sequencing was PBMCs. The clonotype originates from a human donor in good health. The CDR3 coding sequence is TGTGCCAGCAGCCCCAGGGGGGCGGTGACCGGGGAGCTGTTTTTT. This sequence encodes CASSPRGAVTGELFF.